Included here is one T cell receptor (beta chain) sequence, with context. With 60 Vbeta and 13 Jbeta primers, the PCR was carried out. TCRdb's copy holds only in-frame clones and misses some; the assay was immunoSEQ multiplex PCR. The sample yields about 120,000 clones, 80% seen once. The data derive from a study of cytomegalovirus exposure and HLA in healthy donors. CDR3 length: 14 amino acids. The germline V gene has CDR1 SGHNT and CDR2 YYREEE (reference sequence). Trimming took 5 bases from V and 5 from J, leaving 16 bases between them. This receptor was obtained from a female donor in good health and CMV-seronegative. What was sequenced was PBMCs. The chain links TRBV5-4 to TRBJ2-5; possibly TRBD2 for D (6 bases). CDR3 sequence (DNA): TGTGCCAGCAGTCAGCGGGCGGCGGGGGAGACCCAGTACTTC. Its translation is CASSQRAAGETQYF.